This T cell receptor beta chain was observed in a study of technical replicates of blood from a handful of donors. Measured with immunoSEQ multiplex PCR; TCRdb has only the in-frame clones, and not every one. Among 70,000 to 85,000 clones listed, roughly 95% were seen once. The V end lost 1 base, the J end lost 7 bases, and 10 bases lay between the germline ends. CDR3 size: 13 residues. The germline CDR1 and CDR2 sequences are KGHSH and LQKENI. This TCR was recovered from a human donor in good health. This sequence joins TRBV18 and TRBJ1-1; D is ambiguous. Source material: T cells isolated from PBMCs. The CDR3 protein is CASSPLESIEAFF. CDR3 coding DNA: TGTGCCAGCTCACCACTCGAGAGCATTGAAGCTTTCTTT.